These T cell receptor beta chains were read from a single sample in a study of tumor and adjacent non-tumor tissue in lung cancer. TCRdb passed the multiplex PCR reads through MiXCR, listing each CDR3 protein once. This sample carries about 76,000 distinct CDR3 sequences, 55% to 70% of them seen once, and the ten largest clones take about 12%. The sample taken for sequencing was lung tumor tissue. The receptor set was obtained from a woman in her seventies with non-small cell lung cancer. CDR3s include the opening cysteine and the closing phenylalanine or tryptophan. D genes are given only for firm matches. Only some rows state a clone size, as once, few, many or a class for expanded clones.

CASSFGRRNYDYTF TGTGCCAGCAGTTTTGGGCGGCGAAACTATGACTACACCTTC - - TRBJ1-2 TRBV12-3/TRBV12-4
CASSNELLDQETQYF TGCGCCAGCAGCAACGAACTACTGGACCAAGAGACCCAGTACTTC - - TRBJ2-5 TRBV5-1
CSARDSRPGTDTQYF TGCAGTGCTAGAGATTCGCGCCCCGGCACAGATACGCAGTATTTT - many TRBJ2-3 TRBV20-1
CASSPRTCTNTEAFF TGTGCCAGCTCACCCCGGACATGTACGAACACTGAAGCTTTCTTT - - TRBJ1-1 TRBV18
CASSQSGQVESQYF TGCGCCAGCAGCCAATCGGGACAGGTGGAGTCCCAATACTTC TRBD1 - TRBJ2-5 TRBV4-1
CASSVPRTLETQYF TGTGCCAGCAGCGTCCCACGAACCCTAGAGACCCAGTACTTC - - TRBJ2-5 TRBV7-2
CASSPMTSENNEQFF TGTGCCAGCAGCCCGATGACTAGCGAAAACAATGAGCAGTTCTTC TRBD2 - TRBJ2-1 TRBV7-9
CAGSGTGGYEQYF TGTGCCGGCAGCGGGACAGGGGGCTACGAGCAGTACTTC TRBD1 - TRBJ2-7 TRBV2
CASSSLPSGSIDTQYF TGCGCCAGTAGCTCTCTTCCTAGCGGGTCGATAGATACGCAGTATTTT TRBD2 - TRBJ2-3 TRBV5-1
CASRPRLVDTQYF TGTGCCAGCAGGCCAAGACTAGTCGATACGCAGTATTTT - - TRBJ2-3 TRBV7-8
CASIESAGLETDTQYF TGCGCCAGCATTGAGTCGGCAGGGCTGGAAACAGATACGCAGTATTTT - - TRBJ2-3 TRBV10-1
CASNRSGVGYGYTF TGTGCTAGCAATCGTTCGGGAGTTGGCTATGGCTACACCTTC - - TRBJ1-2 TRBV11-1
CASNFGLEETLYF TGTGCCAGCAACTTCGGACTAGAAGAGACCCTGTACTTC TRBD2 - TRBJ2-5 TRBV5-5
CASSQRASRITGTQYF TGCGCCAGCAGCCAACGGGCTAGCAGAATCACAGGTACGCAGTATTTT - - TRBJ2-3 TRBV4-1
CASITSLAPETQYF TGTGCCAGCATCACTTCTCTAGCGCCCGAGACCCAGTACTTC - - TRBJ2-5 TRBV5-4
CSVHWGELGNTENFF TGCAGCGTCCACTGGGGCGAGTTAGGGAACACTGAAAATTTCTTT - once TRBJ1-1 TRBV29-1
CASSEATSGGNEQFF TGTGCCAGCAGTGAAGCGACTAGCGGGGGGAATGAGCAGTTCTTC TRBD2 - TRBJ2-1 TRBV6-1
CASSPLRMGETQYF TGTGCCAGCAGCCCCCTGAGAATGGGCGAGACCCAGTACTTC - many TRBJ2-5 TRBV2
CVSSQSAGQNTEAFF TGCGTCAGCAGCCAATCTGCCGGACAGAACACTGAAGCTTTCTTC - - TRBJ1-1 TRBV4-1
CATLRGMTTEAFF TGTGCCACCCTAAGGGGCATGACCACTGAAGCTTTCTTT - once TRBJ1-1 TRBV6-2/TRBV6-3
CASSLVRAGGPPLHF TGCGCCAGCAGCTTGGTTCGGGCCGGGGGTCCACCCCTCCACTTT - - TRBJ1-6 TRBV5-1
CVSSHLTGPDYEQFF TGCGTCAGCAGCCACCTGACGGGACCGGACTATGAGCAGTTCTTC - - TRBJ2-1 TRBV4-1
CSIQGGGEGTEAFF TGTAGCATTCAAGGAGGAGGGGAGGGCACTGAAGCTTTCTTT - - TRBJ1-1 TRBV29-1
CASSETVGLYGYTF TGTGCCAGCAGTGAAACCGTTGGTTTGTATGGCTACACCTTC - medium-sized TRBJ1-2 TRBV6-1
CASSKRPGQPTPNEQLF TGCGCCAGCAGCAAGAGGCCGGGACAACCGACCCCCAATGAGCAGCTCTTC - once TRBJ2-1 TRBV4-1
CASRANLNSPLHF TGTGCCAGCAGGGCAAACTTAAATTCACCCCTCCACTTT - many TRBJ1-6 TRBV14